This entry lists 32 T cell receptor beta chains sequenced from one sample in a study of metastatic and nonmetastatic thyroid tumors. Treatment of any kind had been given to no patient before thyroid surgery. TCRdb re-clonotyped the PCR reads through MiXCR. The repertoire holds some 39,000 clones, about 15% seen once, with approximately 23% in the top ten. The sample was blood. These receptors were obtained from a female donor with papillary thyroid cancer or a benign thyroid nodule (not recorded which). Some clones in this sample may be carry-over from other donors' samples.

Only a few counts were recorded for this clone. The V and J genes are TRBV6-1 and TRBJ2-3; 16 bases align to TRBD2. Germline CDR1 MNHNS, CDR2 SASEGT. This CDR3 contains 17 residues. Unmatched junction bases numbered 8, after V lost 8 bases and J lost 3 bases. CDR3: CASFVPGLAGGTDTQYF. In DNA, the CDR3 is TGTGCCAGCTTTGTTCCGGGACTAGCGGGAGGGACAGATACGCAGTATTTT.

This clone came up a few times. Because the CDR3 is missing its conserved closing phenylalanine or tryptophan, this is likely a read error. V and J are TRBV28 and TRBJ2-1; possible D gene TRBD2, 5 bases. The CDR3 length is 14 residues. From germline, CDR1 is MDHEN and CDR2 SYDVKM. V was trimmed by 8 bases and J by 8 bases, leaving 19 bases between them. The CDR3 sequence: CASAFRGDIHEQFL. The CDR3 DNA sequence: TGTGCCAGCGCCTTTCGGGGTGACATCCATGAGCAGTTCCTC.

This clone was observed many times. The chain uses TRBV2 and TRBJ2-7, with D uncertain. V dropped 7 bases and J dropped 2 bases, with 15 bases sitting between them. The germline gives CDR1 SNHLY, CDR2 FYNNEI. The CDR3 is made up of 14 amino acids. CDR3: CASTPNNGAYEQYF. The CDR3 nucleotides read TGTGCCAGCACCCCAAATAATGGAGCCTACGAGCAGTACTTC.

This clone was found many times. The chain employs TRBV2 and TRBJ2-1; D is perhaps TRBD1 (5 bases). The CDR3 has 15 amino acids. Trimming cost V 1 base and J 4 bases, with 11 bases left between them. Per the germline V gene, CDR1 is SNHLY and CDR2 is FYNNEI. The DNA for the CDR3 is TGTGCCAGCAGTGAAGGTAGGGGCGAGTACAATGAGCAGTTCTTC. As protein: CASSEGRGEYNEQFF.

In its sample, this clone was seen once. With a much larger clone just one base away, this may be a read error. The chain links TRBV11-2 to TRBJ2-7; 7 nucleotides align to TRBD1. The CDR3 covers 15 residues. Germline CDR1 and CDR2: SGHAT and FQNNGV. CDR3 sequence reads: CVSSVGGEIPYEQYF. In DNA, the CDR3 is TGTGTCAGCAGCGTAGGGGGCGAAATTCCCTACGAGCAGTACTTC.

The CDR3 protein is CASTERRGEHGYTF. As DNA, the CDR3 is TGTGCCAGCACCGAGAGAAGAGGGGAGCATGGCTACACCTTC. This chain uses TRBV6-1 with TRBJ1-2, with D possibly matching TRBD1 (5 bases). The germline CDR1 and CDR2 sequences are MNHNS and SASEGT. CDR3 length: 14 amino acids. V was clipped by 7 bases and J by 6 bases, with 18 bases between them.

This chain links TRBV12-3 or TRBV12-4 with TRBJ2-7, with D hard to call. The CDR3 covers 13 residues. The ends were cut back, 3 bases at V and 3 bases at J, with 9 bases in the middle. CDR3 coding DNA: TGTGCCAGCAGTTTCACCCTGAGCTACGAGCAGTACTTC. Amino acids: CASSFTLSYEQYF.

This chain uses TRBV5-1 with TRBJ1-5; D not resolved. Deletions cut 1 base from V and 4 bases from J, with 6 bases between. This CDR3 region has 13 residues. The germline gives CDR1 SGHRS, CDR2 YFSETQ. The CDR3 nucleotides read TGCGCCAGCAGCTTGAGGTGTAATCAGCCCCAGCATTTT. It codes for CASSLRCNQPQHF. Complete variable domain (other parts from reference TRBV5-1 and TRBJ1-5): KAGVTQTPRYLIKTRGQQVTLSCSPISGHRSVSWYQQTPGQGLQFLFEYFSETQRNKGNFPGRFSGRQFSNSRSEMNVSTLELGDSALYLCASSLRCNQPQHFGDGTRLSIL.

This clone came up a few times. The CDR3 bases are TGTGCCAGCAGTTACTCTCGCAGCTCCTACAATGAGCAGTTCTTC. It specifies CASSYSRSSYNEQFF. This sequence joins TRBV6-6 and TRBJ2-1, with no clear D. The CDR3 runs to 15 residues. The germline gives CDR1 MNHNY, CDR2 SVGAGI (reference sequence). Trimming removed 0 bases from V and 0 bases from J, with 6 bases in between.

This clone was seen a few times. The chain recombines TRBV10-2 with TRBJ1-2, with 7 bases aligning to TRBD1. Germline V gives CDR1 WSHSY, CDR2 SAAADI. V shed 2 bases and J 6 bases; nucleotides not matched to a gene: 3. The CDR3 consists of 13 residues. CDR3 loop: CASSEDRVNGYTF. The DNA of the CDR3 is TGCGCCAGCAGTGAGGACAGGGTCAATGGCTACACCTTC.

This clone was seen ten or more times. The V call is TRBV20-1, the J call TRBJ2-3; possibly TRBD1 for D (5 bases). This CDR3 comprises 14 residues. Trimming left V 0 bases short and J 9 bases short, with 16 bases between. Per germline, CDR1 DFQATT and CDR2 SNEGSKA (reference sequence). DNA of the CDR3: TGCAGTGCTAGAGATCCGGCAGCAGCAGGGACGCAGTATTTT. The encoded protein is CSARDPAAAGTQYF.

This clone occurred once. The chain employs TRBV11-2 and TRBJ2-2; D is undetermined. The CDR3 has 11 residues. Per the germline V gene, CDR1 is SGHAT and CDR2 is FQNNGV. V lost 3 bases to trimming and J lost 9 bases, with 5 bases between them. CDR3 sequence: CASSFTRELFF. The CDR3 DNA reads as TGTGCCAGCAGCTTTACAAGGGAGCTGTTTTTT.

This clone was observed many times. The rearrangement links TRBV4-1 to TRBJ2-7; 7 nucleotides align to TRBD1. In germline, CDR1 is MGHRA, CDR2 YSYEKL. V trimming: 1 base; J trimming: 5 bases; junction bases outside the gene matches: 5. This CDR3 has 14 residues. CDR3 loop: CASSQVDRVHEQYF. The CDR3 DNA sequence: TGCGCCAGCAGCCAAGTCGACAGGGTCCACGAGCAGTACTTC.

This clone was seen at least ten times. The genes are TRBV11-2 and TRBJ1-2; 10 bases are shared with TRBD1. CDR3 size: 16 residues. Losses at the gene ends were 4 bases for V and 7 bases for J; bases not matched to a gene: 12. Germline V gene sequence: CDR1 SGHAT, CDR2 FQNNGV. In nucleotides, the CDR3 is TGTGCCAGCAGCTCTTTCACGACAGGGGGCGCCGGTGGCTACACCTTC. Its protein product is CASSSFTTGGAGGYTF.

Only a few counts were recorded for this clone. Possible read error: a much larger clone is one base away. The CDR3 coding sequence is TGCAGTGCTAGACTTACAGGTTCAGTCCTGGGAACTGAAGCTTTCTTT. Translation: CSARLTGSVLGTEAFF. The genes are TRBV20-1 and TRBJ1-1; TRBD1 might be the D (5 bases). Germline V gives CDR1 DFQATT, CDR2 SNEGSKA (reference sequence). The V and J ends lost 2 bases and 5 bases respectively, with 21 bases between them. This CDR3 spans 16 amino acids.

At least ten counts were recorded for this clone. The rearrangement links TRBV6-2 or TRBV6-3 to TRBJ2-7; 11 nucleotides line up with TRBD2. Per the germline V gene, CDR1 is MNHEY and CDR2 is SVGEGT. This CDR3 has 17 amino acids. V lost 0 bases and J lost 4; bases outside the gene matches: 8. The CDR3 reads CASSYSILAGEPYEQYF. CDR3 DNA: TGTGCCAGCAGTTACTCGATACTAGCGGGGGAACCTTACGAGCAGTACTTC.

In its sample, this clone was seen many times. This chain's CDR3 is CASSEAGTDTQYF. CDR3 coding DNA: TGCGCCAGCAGTGAGGCGGGCACAGATACGCAGTATTTT. V is TRBV10-1 and J is TRBJ2-3; D gene ambiguous. Trimming removed 2 bases from V and 1 base from J, with 4 bases in between. CDR1 is WNHNN, CDR2 SYGVQD, per germline (reference sequence). The CDR3 sequence is 13 residues long.

This clone was counted at least ten times. The chain links TRBV7-6 to TRBJ1-2, with D maybe TRBD1 (5 bases). V lost 1 base, J lost 4 bases, and 16 bases lay in between. Germline assignment: CDR1 SGHVS and CDR2 FNYEAQ. This CDR3 has 16 residues. CDR3 loop: CASSLDAGTGIYGYTF. The CDR3 coding sequence is TGTGCCAGCAGCTTAGACGCGGGGACGGGTATCTATGGCTACACCTTC.

This clone occurred many times. This chain uses TRBV6-1 with TRBJ1-3, with 8 nucleotides matching TRBD1. This CDR3 is 15 amino acids long. From germline, CDR1 is MNHNS and CDR2 SASEGT. Unmatched junction bases numbered 5, after V lost 7 bases and J lost 0 bases. The CDR3 DNA is TGTGCCAGCAACCGACAGGGGCTCTCTGGAAACACCATATATTTT. Amino acid sequence: CASNRQGLSGNTIYF.

This clone was recorded many times. V gene TRBV27 combines with J gene TRBJ2-7, with TRBD1 matching 7 bases. Germline values: CDR1 MNHEY, CDR2 SMNVEV (reference sequence). J lost 4 bases, V lost 2 bases, and 2 bases had no gene match. The length of the CDR3 is 13 residues. CDR3 sequence (DNA): TGTGCCAGCAGTTTACAGACAGGGTACGAGCAGTACTTC. Its translation is CASSLQTGYEQYF.

In its sample, this clone was seen a few times. The chain links TRBV6-1 to TRBJ1-6; TRBD1 might be the D (5 bases). The CDR3 sequence is 13 residues long. The V end lost 5 bases, the J end lost 6 bases, and 8 bases lay between the germline ends. Germline V CDR1 and CDR2: MNHNS, SASEGT. CDR3 sequence reads: CASSRDFNSPLHF. The DNA of the CDR3 is TGTGCCAGCAGTCGGGACTTTAATTCACCCCTCCACTTT.

This clone was picked up many times. The CDR3 loop is CASSPLASTDTQYF. In nucleotides, the CDR3 is TGTGCCAGCAGCCCTCTAGCTAGCACAGATACGCAGTATTTT. This rearrangement joins TRBV7-9 to TRBJ2-3; D is perhaps TRBD2 (5 bases). The length of the CDR3 is 14 residues. Trimming shortened V by 5 bases and J by 0 bases, and 9 bases separated the two germline ends. The V gene's germline CDR1 is SEHNR and CDR2 FQNEAQ (reference sequence).

This clone was counted between two and nine times. The chain combines TRBV12-3 or TRBV12-4 with TRBJ2-1, with 7 bases fitting TRBD1. J lost 6 bases, V lost 8 bases, and 7 bases had no gene match. The CDR3 is made up of 13 amino acids. The CDR3 sequence: CASCRTGPNEQFF. CDR3 sequence (DNA): TGTGCCAGCTGTCGGACAGGCCCCAATGAGCAGTTCTTC.

This clone was seen repeatedly, ten times or more. This chain uses TRBV18 with TRBJ1-1; D remains ambiguous. The V end was cut by 6 bases, the J end by 0 bases, with 8 bases between. Germline V CDR1 and CDR2: KGHSH, LQKENI. The CDR3 has 13 residues. CDR3 sequence: CASSQMVNTEAFF. CDR3 DNA: TGTGCCAGCTCCCAAATGGTGAACACTGAAGCTTTCTTT.

This chain joins TRBV6-1 and TRBJ1-6; D perhaps matches TRBD1 (5 bases). The germline CDR1 and CDR2 sequences are MNHNS and SASEGT. The CDR3 is 14 residues long. The V end was cut by 5 bases, the J end by 7 bases, with 12 bases between. Here the CDR3 DNA reads TGTGCCAGCAGTTTCCGGCAGGGCAATTCACCCCTCCACTTT. It yields the protein CASSFRQGNSPLHF.

The V and J genes are TRBV6-1 and TRBJ2-7; 14 bases agree with TRBD2. The V gene's germline CDR1 is MNHNS and CDR2 SASEGT. The CDR3 is made up of 16 amino acids. The ends lost 6 bases at V and 10 bases at J; junction bases unmatched: 14. The DNA of the CDR3 is TGTGCCAGCAGCCCCGTGACTAGCGGGGGGGTCCGCGATCAGTACTTC. It translates to CASSPVTSGGVRDQYF.

This clone was observed at least ten times. This sequence joins TRBV29-1 and TRBJ1-4; 9 nucleotides match TRBD1. The germline CDR1 and CDR2 sequences are SQVTM and ANQGSEA. This CDR3 has 14 amino acids. The V gene end was trimmed by 5 bases and the J gene end by 5 bases; junction bases not matched to a gene: 6. The CDR3 nucleotides read TGCAGCGTTATGGGGGGGACAGGGAATGAAAAACTGTTTTTT. This sequence encodes CSVMGGTGNEKLFF.

CDR3 DNA: TGTGCCAGCAGTGGGGTGGGCGGAAACACCATATATTTT. It codes for CASSGVGGNTIYF. The V gene is TRBV28, the J gene TRBJ1-3; D is unclear. Germline V gene data show CDR1 as MDHEN and CDR2 as SYDVKM. Trimming shortened V by 5 bases and J by 4 bases, and 9 bases separated the two germline ends. This CDR3 spans 13 amino acids. The variable domain in full, with the rest retrieved from reference TRBV28 and TRBJ1-3, is DVKVTQSSRYLVKRTGEKVFLECVQDMDHENMFWYRQDPGLGLRLIYFSYDVKMKEKGDIPEGYSVSREKKERFSLILESASTNQTSMYLCASSGVGGNTIYFGEGSWLTVV.

This clone occurred many times. This chain uses TRBV2 with TRBJ2-3; 11 bases align to TRBD1. Trimming at V came to 5 bases and at J to 3 bases, leaving 1 base not matched to a gene. The CDR3 length is 14 residues. Germline CDR1 SNHLY, CDR2 FYNNEI. This CDR3 reads CASSRDRGTDTQYF. Written as DNA, the CDR3 is TGTGCCAGCAGTCGGGACAGGGGGACAGATACGCAGTATTTT.

The CDR3 region has the DNA TGTGCCAGCAGTTACCGGGGCAGCGTGAACACTGAAGCTTTCTTT. Its protein is CASSYRGSVNTEAFF. The chain has TRBV6-5 and TRBJ1-1; the D gene is possibly TRBD1 (5 bases). Germline V CDR1 and CDR2: MNHEY, SVGAGI. CDR3 length: 15 amino acids. The ends were cut back, 2 bases at V and 0 bases at J, with 10 bases in the middle.

This clone was observed a handful of times. A much larger clone is a single base away; this may be a read error. This sequence joins TRBV10-3 and TRBJ2-1; 8 bases fit TRBD2. Germline V gene data show CDR1 as ENHRY and CDR2 as SYGVKD. CDR3 length equals 14 residues. CDR3 nucleotide sequence: TGTGCCATCAAGCGGGAGAGGGCCTACAATGAGCATTTCTTC. This sequence encodes CAIKRERAYNEHFF.

This clone was recorded many times. This chain uses TRBV18 with TRBJ2-7; the D is unclear. This CDR3 is 15 amino acids long. Deletions cut 3 bases from V and 7 bases from J, with 19 bases between. Germline V lookup: CDR1 KGHSH, CDR2 LQKENI. The CDR3 sequence is CASSPLVTELREQYF. The CDR3 coding sequence is TGTGCCAGCTCACCTCTGGTTACGGAACTACGGGAGCAGTACTTC.